These 17 T cell receptor beta chains share one sample of origin, sequenced in a study of T cells in Graves' hyperthyroidism and ophthalmopathy. Researchers took RNA transcripts and amplified the TCR beta CDR3 regions from them. Carried out on the TCR CDR3, a first-round RT-PCR used the HTBI primer set. Each CDR3 protein is one row after TCRdb ran MiXCR on the multiplex PCR reads. The sample records over 450,000 distinct CDR3 sequences, approximately 15% being singletons. Sequencing was performed on blood. These TCRs come from a woman between 18 and 29 years old with Graves' hyperthyroidism.

This clonotype showed up many times. The chain employs TRBV7-2 and TRBJ2-3; 10 bases agree with TRBD2. CDR1 is SGHTA and CDR2 is FQGNSA in the germline V gene. After removal of 4 bases from V and 3 bases from J, the junction contained 10 bases not matched to a gene. The CDR3 loop spans 17 amino acids. This CDR3 is CASSSGVSGRTTDTQYF. CDR3 in DNA: TGTGCCAGCAGCTCAGGGGTTAGCGGGAGGACGACAGATACGCAGTATTTT.

There are many counts of this clonotype. V is TRBV13 and J is TRBJ1-6; D is unresolved. CDR1 is PRHDT, CDR2 FYEKMQ, per germline (reference sequence). The CDR3 loop spans 15 amino acids. The V and J ends lost 0 bases and 8 bases respectively, with 11 bases between them. In DNA, the CDR3 is TGTGCCAGCAGCTTAGGAGGACTCACCGATTCACCCCTCCACTTT. Its translation is CASSLGGLTDSPLHF.

This clonotype was detected a few times. A read error is possible here, since a much larger clone lies one base away. The chain joins TRBV12-3 or TRBV12-4 to TRBJ2-1; D is ambiguous. V lost 8 bases and J lost 0, with 17 bases in between. The CDR3 sequence is 16 residues long. The CDR3 DNA reads as TGTGCCAGCCGGGTTATCGAAACGAGCTCCTACAATGAGCAGTTCTTC. It specifies CASRVIETSSYNEQFF.

This clonotype occurred many times. The gene calls are TRBV30 and TRBJ1-3, with D unresolved. CDR1 is GTSNPN, CDR2 SVGIG, per germline (reference sequence). Trimming took off 3 bases at V and 0 bases at J, with 12 bases between the two ends. The CDR3 is made up of 15 amino acids. This CDR3 reads CAWSPAGSSGNTIYF. CDR3 coding DNA: TGTGCCTGGAGCCCTGCCGGAAGCTCTGGAAACACCATATATTTT.

This clonotype was detected ten times or more. This sequence joins TRBV18 and TRBJ1-6, with D maybe TRBD1 (6 bases). Germline CDR1 reads KGHSH; CDR2 reads LQKENI. The CDR3 is 15 residues long. V was clipped by 6 bases and J by 5 bases, with 14 bases between them. CDR3 DNA sequence: TGTGCCAGCTCTCCCGGACAGCGGGATAATTCACCCCTCCACTTT. This encodes CASSPGQRDNSPLHF.

This clonotype has a count of ten or more. The V call is TRBV27, the J call TRBJ2-3; 7 bases map to TRBD1. Germline V gives CDR1 MNHEY, CDR2 SMNVEV (reference sequence). The CDR3 has 14 amino acids. V lost 5 bases and J lost 1; bases outside the gene matches: 3. The DNA for the CDR3 is TGTGCCAGCAGTGAAGACAGGGGCACAGATACGCAGTATTTT. The encoded protein is CASSEDRGTDTQYF.

This clonotype has a count of ten or more. The V call is TRBV5-6, the J call TRBJ2-3; the D gene is possibly TRBD2 (6 bases). The CDR3 contains 14 residues. With 4 bases removed from V and 2 bases from J, the gap between germline ends came to 11 bases. Germline V gene data show CDR1 as SGHDT and CDR2 as YYEEEE. The CDR3 spells CASSAGRTTDTQYF. The CDR3 DNA reads TGTGCCAGCAGCGCGGGACGGACCACAGATACGCAGTATTTT.

This clonotype came up many times. This chain uses TRBV6-1 with TRBJ2-7; D is tentatively TRBD1 or TRBD2 (5 bases each). V lost 1 base to trimming and J lost 4 bases, with 14 bases between them. Germline V gene lookup returns CDR1 MNHNS and CDR2 SASEGT. The CDR3 has 15 amino acids. The CDR3 spells CASSEVFQGPYEQYF. CDR3 DNA: TGTGCCAGCAGTGAAGTATTTCAGGGACCGTACGAGCAGTACTTC.

This clonotype was seen ten or more times. The chain is built from TRBV12-3 or TRBV12-4 and TRBJ1-3; D gene ambiguous. Trimming removed 6 bases at V and 4 bases at J, with 13 bases between. This CDR3 region has 14 residues. CDR3: CASRLLGLGNTIYF. Here the CDR3 DNA reads TGTGCCAGCAGGCTTTTAGGATTAGGAAACACCATATATTTT.

The rearrangement links TRBV7-9 to TRBJ2-1; TRBD2 matches at 16 bases. Germline-derived CDR1 and CDR2 are SEHNR and FQNEAQ (reference sequence). The CDR3 contains 19 residues. The J segment lost 4 bases and the V segment lost 4 bases, leaving 10 bases of the junction unmatched. Written as DNA, the CDR3 is TGTGCCAGCAGCTCGTCCGGGACTAGCGGGAGGGCCTTATACAATGAGCAGTTCTTC. It yields the protein CASSSSGTSGRALYNEQFF.

This clonotype appeared a few times. The V gene is TRBV7-6, the J gene TRBJ2-7; TRBD1 agrees at 8 bases. The J segment lost 2 bases and the V segment lost 1 base, leaving 10 bases of the junction unmatched. The CDR3 extends over 17 amino acids. Germline assignment: CDR1 SGHVS and CDR2 FNYEAQ. The CDR3 loop reads CASSLGPGGTGAYEQYF. DNA of the CDR3: TGTGCCAGCAGCTTAGGCCCTGGGGGGACAGGAGCCTACGAGCAGTACTTC.

This clonotype was observed a few times. The chain joins TRBV7-2 to TRBJ1-2; 7 bases line up with TRBD1. Germline V CDR1 and CDR2: SGHTA, FQGNSA. V lost 7 bases, J lost 0 bases, and 5 bases stayed unmatched. This CDR3 contains 14 residues. The CDR3 spells CASIPGTANYGYTF. Written as DNA, the CDR3 is TGTGCCAGCATACCCGGGACAGCTAACTATGGCTACACCTTC.

The gene calls are TRBV5-1 and TRBJ2-3; TRBD2 matches at 13 bases. Germline V gene data show CDR1 as SGHRS and CDR2 as YFSETQ. The CDR3 consists of 14 residues. J gave up 6 bases and V 9 bases, and 7 bases lay outside the gene matches. The CDR3 sequence: CATTSGRVQDTQYF. The CDR3 nucleotides read TGCGCCACTACTAGCGGGAGGGTCCAGGATACGCAGTATTTT.

In this sample, this clonotype turned up many times. The chain is built from TRBV2 and TRBJ2-2; D not certain. Trimming removed 3 bases from V and 2 bases from J, with 10 bases in between. Germline V gene lookup returns CDR1 SNHLY and CDR2 FYNNEI. The CDR3 loop spans 15 amino acids. The CDR3 protein is CASSDVGTNTGELFF. Here the CDR3 DNA reads TGTGCCAGCAGTGATGTTGGAACAAACACCGGGGAGCTGTTTTTT.

This clonotype was seen many times. The rearrangement links TRBV6-2 or TRBV6-3 to TRBJ2-7, with D hard to call. The CDR3 runs 12 residues. CDR1 is MNHEY and CDR2 is SVGEGT in the germline V gene. The CDR3: CASSYPSSEQYV. The CDR3 DNA follows: TGTGCCAGCAGTTACCCATCCTCCGAGCAGTACGTC.

This clonotype was observed a few times. The chain has TRBV6-1 and TRBJ2-7, with D unclear. Trimming removed 2 bases from V and 2 bases from J, with 7 bases in between. Looked up from germline, CDR1 is MNHNS and CDR2 is SASEGT. CDR3 size: 13 residues. CDR3 residues: CASSEPQTYEQYV. DNA for the CDR3: TGTGCCAGCAGTGAACCACAGACCTACGAGCAGTACGTC.

The sample holds many counts of this clonotype. V gene TRBV5-1 combines with J gene TRBJ2-3, with a weak D call TRBD1 (6 bases). The CDR3 has 15 amino acids. V shed 4 bases and J shed 4 bases, with 16 bases lying between them. The V gene's germline CDR1 is SGHRS and CDR2 YFSETQ. For the CDR3, the DNA is TGCGCCAGCAGCCGAGACAGGCGAGTAGCAGATACGCAGTATTTT. Translated, it gives CASSRDRRVADTQYF.